The entry that follows covers one TCR beta chain sequence. The V gene end was trimmed by 3 bases and the J gene end by 0 bases; junction bases not matched to a gene: 14. There are 18 residues in the CDR3. CDR1 is SGHTS and CDR2 is YDEGEE in the germline V gene. These data originate in a study of blood T cell repertoires in COVID-19. Study in general: Donors in the United States, Italy and Spain gave samples during acute or convalescent COVID-19. T cells, B-cell-depleted T cells, or PBMCs supplied cDNA or gDNA.

Per the study methods: Reference gene primer amplification in the assay estimated nucleated cell counts. Here immunoSEQ multiplex PCR was the method, and the copy in TCRdb shows in-frame clones only, minus some. V and J calls and clone size are as listed in that table; D and trimming were resolved from the DNA. The data show some 530,000 clones, approximately 83% seen once. The gene calls are TRBV5-8 and TRBJ2-5, with TRBD1 matching 7 bases. The source of this sequence is a human donor in a cohort sampled during active COVID-19. Source material: peripheral blood. The DNA for the CDR3 is TGTGCCAGCAGCTGGGGCCCGGGACAGCCTTCGTACCAAGAGACCCAGTACTTC. Translating it yields CASSWGPGQPSYQETQYF.